This T cell receptor (beta chain) was sequenced for a study of blood T cell repertoires in COVID-19. Generated by immunoSEQ multiplex PCR, the TCRdb table keeps only in-frame clones and is missing some. Of roughly 440,000 clones listed, 88% are singletons. The sequenced material came from peripheral blood. This sequence originates from a woman in her forties or fifties with COVID-19, enrolled during active disease.

The CDR3 sequence: CASSSESRGNTIYF. The CDR3 DNA reads TGTGCCAGCAGTTCTGAGAGTCGTGGAAACACCATATATTTT. This chain uses TRBV6-5 with TRBJ1-3; no firm D call. V was pared by 4 bases and J by 3 bases, with 10 bases between. The CDR3 sequence is 14 residues long. Germline CDR1 and CDR2: MNHEY and SVGAGI.